Each of the 28 T cell receptor beta chains below was sequenced from the same sample in a study of neurological immune-mediated disorders. Each CDR3 protein gets one entry after TCRdb re-called the 5' RACE reads with MiXCR. This sample has 74,000 or so distinct CDR3 sequences, with roughly 10% found just once. The sequencing sample was made of PBMCs. The source of these receptors is a man aged 45-65 years in good health.

This clonotype was counted ten times or more. J is TRBJ1-1 and V is TRBV6-5; tentatively, D is TRBD1 (6 bases). The CDR3 is 15 amino acids. Trimming cost V 4 bases and J 3 bases, with 15 bases left between them. Germline V gives CDR1 MNHEY, CDR2 SVGAGI. The CDR3 DNA reads as TGTGCCAGCAGTTCCCGGACAGTTTACGACACTGAAGCTTTCTTT. This codes for CASSSRTVYDTEAFF.

This clonotype was detected many times. The chain links TRBV6-6 to TRBJ2-7, with 10 nucleotides matching TRBD2. The germline V gene has CDR1 MNHNY and CDR2 SVGAGI (reference sequence). The CDR3 runs 15 residues. Germline trimming cut 2 bases from V and 4 bases from J; bases unmatched to any gene: 5. CDR3 coding DNA: TGTGCCAGCAGTTACGGGGCTAGCGGGAGTTACGAGCAGTACTTC. Its translation: CASSYGASGSYEQYF.

V and J are TRBV5-6 and TRBJ2-7; D might be TRBD1 (5 bases). The germline CDR1 and CDR2 sequences are SGHDT and YYEEEE. The CDR3 runs to 14 residues. Trimming took off 7 bases at V and 0 bases at J, with 14 bases between the two ends. The CDR3 DNA sequence: TGTGCCAGCGCCGTCAGACAGAGCTCCTACGAGCAGTACTTC. It translates to CASAVRQSSYEQYF.

In this sample, this clonotype turned up a few times. This CDR3 is CASREGSGFYEQYF. CDR3 DNA sequence: TGCGCCAGCAGAGAAGGATCAGGTTTCTACGAGCAGTACTTC. The V call is TRBV5-1, the J call TRBJ2-7; D is undetermined. Trimming removed 5 bases from V and 3 bases from J, with 15 bases in between. This CDR3 contains 14 residues. The V gene's germline CDR1 is SGHRS and CDR2 YFSETQ.

This clonotype was seen ten or more times. This chain uses TRBV5-1 with TRBJ2-5, with unresolved D. The germline gives CDR1 SGHRS, CDR2 YFSETQ. Trimming removed 0 bases from V and 1 base from J, with 7 bases in between. This CDR3 has 14 residues. The CDR3 reads CASSLVPPQETQYF. DNA of the CDR3: TGCGCCAGCAGCTTGGTTCCACCCCAAGAGACCCAGTACTTC. Full variable domain (rest looked up from reference TRBV5-1 and TRBJ2-5): KAGVTQTPRYLIKTRGQQVTLSCSPISGHRSVSWYQQTPGQGLQFLFEYFSETQRNKGNFPGRFSGRQFSNSRSEMNVSTLELGDSALYLCASSLVPPQETQYFGPGTRLLVL.

This clonotype was detected ten times or more. The chain is built from TRBV28 and TRBJ2-7; TRBD1 is a possible D gene (6 bases). Trimming removed 6 bases at V and 2 bases at J, with 17 bases between. This CDR3 has 15 amino acids. Germline CDR1 MDHEN, CDR2 SYDVKM. CDR3 DNA sequence: TGTGCCAGCAGACCTCCCGGGACAACGCCCTACGAGCAGTACTTC. Its translation is CASRPPGTTPYEQYF.

In its sample, this clonotype was seen many times. The chain employs TRBV7-2 and TRBJ2-7; no clear D gene. Trimming took 0 bases from V and 0 from J, leaving 9 bases between them. This CDR3 spans 15 amino acids. Germline V lookup: CDR1 SGHTA, CDR2 FQGNSA. CDR3 in amino acids: CASSLAPRYSYEQYF. The CDR3 DNA sequence: TGTGCCAGCAGCTTAGCGCCCCGCTACTCCTACGAGCAGTACTTC.

This clonotype was seen repeatedly, ten times or more. V and J are TRBV7-9 and TRBJ2-7; tentative D call: TRBD2 (7 bases). V was trimmed by 5 bases and J by 1 base, leaving 15 bases between them. Germline CDR1 reads SEHNR; CDR2 reads FQNEAQ (reference sequence). The CDR3 runs 15 residues. The CDR3 DNA is TGTGCCAGCAGCCCGGGGGGCCCAACTTCCTACGAGCAGTACTTC. Protein sequence: CASSPGGPTSYEQYF.

This clonotype was recorded at least ten times. The rearrangement joins TRBV27 to TRBJ1-1; unclear D gene. This CDR3 has 14 amino acids. Germline V lookup: CDR1 MNHEY, CDR2 SMNVEV (reference sequence). Trimming took 5 bases from V and 4 from J, leaving 14 bases between them. CDR3 in amino acids: CASSRTGFGTEAFF. The CDR3 DNA sequence: TGTGCCAGCAGTCGCACCGGATTTGGCACTGAAGCTTTCTTT.

This clonotype was observed at least ten times. The J gene is TRBJ2-7, the V gene TRBV12-3 or TRBV12-4; D might be TRBD1 (9 bases). This CDR3 contains 15 residues. Trimming shortened V by 6 bases and J by 2 bases, and 17 bases separated the two germline ends. DNA for the CDR3: TGTGCCAGCAGCGGGGGGGGACAGGGACCCTACGAGCAGTACTTC. Amino acid sequence: CASSGGGQGPYEQYF.

As to this clonotype: A much larger clonotype is one base distant, so this may be a read error. V and J are TRBV7-2 and TRBJ2-3; D is ambiguous. Germline V gene lookup returns CDR1 SGHTA and CDR2 FQGNSA. This CDR3 has 12 residues. CDR3 loop: CAGSLYSDTQYF. The CDR3 DNA follows: TGTGCCGGCAGCCTATACTCAGATACGCAGTATTTT.

This clonotype was picked up many times. Written as DNA, the CDR3 is TGTGCCAGCAGCCCCCGCCAGGACACTTATAAAGAGACCCAGTACTTC. Its protein is CASSPRQDTYKETQYF. This chain connects TRBV7-8 to TRBJ2-5, with D possibly matching TRBD1 (5 bases). The CDR3 consists of 16 residues. Trimming removed 5 bases from V and 3 bases from J, with 19 bases in between. Germline CDR1 SGHVS, CDR2 FQNEAQ.

In its sample, this clonotype was seen many times. This rearrangement joins TRBV14 to TRBJ1-3; D is unclear. Trimming pared 0 bases from V and 0 bases from J, leaving 3 bases between. The CDR3 has 14 amino acids. Germline values: CDR1 SGHDN, CDR2 FVKESK. The CDR3 DNA sequence: TGTGCCAGCAGCCAAGAGTACTCTGGAAACACCATATATTTT. Translation: CASSQEYSGNTIYF. The full variable domain, in which reference TRBV14 and TRBJ1-3 provide the parts outside the CDR3, is EAGVTQFPSHSVIEKGQTVTLRCDPISGHDNLYWYRRVMGKEIKFLLHFVKESKQDESGMPNNRFLAERTGGTYSTLKVQPAELEDSGVYFCASSQEYSGNTIYFGEGSWLTVV.

This clonotype was observed many times. The chain couples TRBV6-1 to TRBJ1-4; no clear D gene. With 7 bases removed from V and 5 bases from J, the gap between germline ends came to 14 bases. The germline CDR1 and CDR2 sequences are MNHNS and SASEGT. This CDR3 region has 14 residues. CDR3 bases: TGTGCCAGCACTTTTGGCCTCGGGAATGAAAAACTGTTTTTT. Translating gives CASTFGLGNEKLFF.

This clonotype was counted ten times or more. The chain employs TRBV5-1 and TRBJ1-2, with TRBD1 identical over 9 bases. CDR3 length: 18 residues. Germline V gives CDR1 SGHRS, CDR2 YFSETQ. Unmatched junction bases numbered 17, after V lost 4 bases and J lost 4 bases. The CDR3 DNA is TGCGCCAGCAGCCTCCGTCCCGGGACAGGGAGCAGCGGCTATGGCTACACCTTC. Its translation: CASSLRPGTGSSGYGYTF.

The chain employs TRBV20-1 and TRBJ2-7; a weak D match, TRBD1 (6 bases). Trimming cost V 3 bases and J 7 bases, with 7 bases left between them. Germline V gene lookup returns CDR1 DFQATT and CDR2 SNEGSKA (reference sequence). CDR3 length equals 10 residues. CDR3 sequence reads: CSARRGEQYF. CDR3 bases: TGCAGTGCTAGGAGGGGGGAGCAGTACTTC.

This clonotype was recorded many times. The chain links TRBV29-1 to TRBJ1-2; 8 bases line up with TRBD1. V shed 7 bases, J shed 7 bases, and the junction held 8 bases outside the gene matches. The CDR3 consists of 12 residues. Germline V gene data show CDR1 as SQVTM and CDR2 as ANQGSEA. DNA for the CDR3: TGCAGCGCTGGGGACAGGAGGGGTGGCTACACCTTC. It yields the protein CSAGDRRGGYTF.

This clonotype came up many times. V gene TRBV9 combines with J gene TRBJ2-1; 7 bases fit TRBD1. Looked up from germline, CDR1 is SGDLS and CDR2 is YYNGEE. J lost 3 bases, V lost 0 bases, and 3 bases had no gene match. CDR3 size: 15 residues. The CDR3 protein is CASSVEGDSYNEQFF. The CDR3 DNA reads as TGTGCCAGCAGCGTAGAGGGGGACAGCTACAATGAGCAGTTCTTC.

This clonotype was detected ten times or more. The rearrangement links TRBV2 to TRBJ2-3; 7 bases align to TRBD2. Per the germline V gene, CDR1 is SNHLY and CDR2 is FYNNEI. The trim removed 6 bases at V and 1 base at J, leaving 4 bases unmatched. CDR3 length: 14 residues. DNA of the CDR3: TGTGCCAGCAGGAGCGGGGTTGGCACAGATACGCAGTATTTT. It codes for CASRSGVGTDTQYF.

This clonotype was seen repeatedly, ten times or more. V usage is TRBV5-1 and J usage is TRBJ2-3; 8 nucleotides agree with TRBD2. This CDR3 is 16 amino acids long. V was clipped by 4 bases and J by 1 base; unmatched bases: 8. The germline CDR1 and CDR2 sequences are SGHRS and YFSETQ. CDR3 DNA sequence: TGCGCCAGCAGCCCCCCCAGGCGGGGGGGCACAGATACGCAGTATTTT. It specifies CASSPPRRGGTDTQYF.

This clonotype was recorded many times. This chain uses TRBV5-1 with TRBJ1-1, with 7 bases that match TRBD1. CDR1 and CDR2 (germline): SGHRS, YFSETQ. The CDR3 length is 12 residues. The V and J ends lost 6 bases and 8 bases, in that order; junction bases with no gene match: 7. The CDR3 region has the DNA TGCGCCAGCACGGATACGGGACAGGAAGCTTTCTTT. Protein sequence: CASTDTGQEAFF.

This clonotype was seen repeatedly, ten times or more. This chain joins TRBV5-1 and TRBJ2-2; tentatively, D is TRBD2 (5 bases). V was clipped by 0 bases and J by 2 bases, with 8 bases between them. Germline values: CDR1 SGHRS, CDR2 YFSETQ. The CDR3 covers 15 residues. CDR3 sequence (DNA): TGCGCCAGCAGCTTGGGCGGGTACAACACCGGGGAGCTGTTTTTT. The encoded protein is CASSLGGYNTGELFF.

This clonotype has a count of ten or more. The rearrangement links TRBV21-1 to TRBJ2-7. TRBV21-1 is classified as a pseudogene. The CDR3 totals 10 residues. The CDR3 region has the DNA TGTGCCAGCAGCATCTACGAGCAGTACTTC. It yields the protein CASSIYEQYF.

This clonotype occurred many times. CDR3 loop: CASSVTSGNTGELFF. In DNA, the CDR3 is TGTGCCAGCAGCGTCACTAGCGGTAACACCGGGGAGCTGTTTTTT. The rearrangement uses TRBV7-3 and TRBJ2-2; TRBD2 aligns across 8 bases. Unmatched junction bases numbered 4, after V lost 5 bases and J lost 2 bases. CDR3 length equals 15 residues. Germline assignment: CDR1 SGHTA and CDR2 FQGTGA.

This clonotype was seen many times. This chain connects TRBV7-3 to TRBJ2-3, with D maybe TRBD2 (5 bases). The CDR3 is 16 amino acids. V lost 2 bases to trimming and J lost 6 bases, with 18 bases between them. Germline V gene data show CDR1 as SGHTA and CDR2 as FQGTGA. The CDR3 loop reads CASSLGRKTETDTQYF. CDR3 in DNA: TGTGCCAGCAGCTTAGGGAGAAAGACCGAAACGGATACGCAGTATTTT.

This clonotype was detected ten times or more. V is TRBV27 and J is TRBJ2-2; D gene uncertain. This CDR3 has 18 residues. Looked up from germline, CDR1 is MNHEY and CDR2 is SMNVEV (reference sequence). Trimming stripped 4 bases from V and 1 base from J, with 19 bases between. CDR3 coding DNA: TGTGCCAGCAGTTCGTCGACCCTGGGCCTAGAGAACACCGGGGAGCTGTTTTTT. As protein: CASSSSTLGLENTGELFF.

This clonotype was detected only a few times. The CDR3 bases are TGCGCCAGCAGTACAGAGGTGAACACTGAAGCTTTCTTT. Encoded protein: CASSTEVNTEAFF. The gene calls are TRBV5-1 and TRBJ1-1, with D uncertain. Germline V lookup: CDR1 SGHRS, CDR2 YFSETQ. V gave up 5 bases and J gave up 0 bases, with 8 bases separating them. CDR3 length: 13 residues.

The rearrangement joins TRBV29-1 to TRBJ2-5, with D possibly called TRBD1 or TRBD2 (5 bases each). This CDR3 is built from 12 residues. Germline CDR1 SQVTM, CDR2 ANQGSEA. CDR3 DNA sequence: TGCGGGGGAAAAGAAAGCCAAGAGACCCAGTACTTC. Protein product: CGGKESQETQYF.